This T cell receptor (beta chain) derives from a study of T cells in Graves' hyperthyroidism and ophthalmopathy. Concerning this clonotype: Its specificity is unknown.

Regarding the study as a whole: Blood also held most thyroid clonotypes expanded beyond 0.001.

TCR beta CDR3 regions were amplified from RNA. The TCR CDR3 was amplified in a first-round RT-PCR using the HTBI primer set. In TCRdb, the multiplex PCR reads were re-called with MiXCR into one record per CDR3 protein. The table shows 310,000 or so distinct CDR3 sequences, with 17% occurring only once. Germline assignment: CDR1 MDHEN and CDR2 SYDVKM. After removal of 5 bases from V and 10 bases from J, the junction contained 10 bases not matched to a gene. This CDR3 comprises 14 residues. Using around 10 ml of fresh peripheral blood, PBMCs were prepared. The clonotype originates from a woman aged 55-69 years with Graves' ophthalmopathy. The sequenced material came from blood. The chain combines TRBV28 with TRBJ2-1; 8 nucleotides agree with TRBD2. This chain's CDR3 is CASSRGRSYCEQFF. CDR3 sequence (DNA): TGTGCCAGCAGTCGCGGGAGGAGCTACTGCGAGCAGTTCTTC.